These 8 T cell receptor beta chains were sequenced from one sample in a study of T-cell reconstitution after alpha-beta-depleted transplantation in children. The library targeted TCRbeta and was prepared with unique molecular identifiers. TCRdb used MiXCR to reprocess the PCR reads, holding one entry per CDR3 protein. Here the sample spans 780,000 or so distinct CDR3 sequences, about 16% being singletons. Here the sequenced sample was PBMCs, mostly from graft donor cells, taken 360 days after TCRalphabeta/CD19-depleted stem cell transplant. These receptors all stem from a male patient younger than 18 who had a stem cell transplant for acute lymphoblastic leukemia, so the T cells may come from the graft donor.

CDR3 amino acids: CASSPGGGAKETQYF. For the CDR3, the DNA is TGTGCCAGCAGCCCAGGAGGAGGGGCTAAAGAGACCCAGTACTTC. The gene calls are TRBV7-9 and TRBJ2-5, with TRBD2 as a possible D gene (6 bases). CDR1 and CDR2 (germline): SEHNR, FQNEAQ (reference sequence). Trimming shortened V by 5 bases and J by 3 bases, and 16 bases separated the two germline ends. The CDR3 loop spans 15 amino acids.

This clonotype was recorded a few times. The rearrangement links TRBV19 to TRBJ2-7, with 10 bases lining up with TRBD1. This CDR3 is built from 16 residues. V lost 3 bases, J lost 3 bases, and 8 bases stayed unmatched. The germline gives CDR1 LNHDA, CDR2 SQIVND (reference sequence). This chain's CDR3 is CASSIGVRDRGYEQYF. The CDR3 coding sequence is TGTGCCAGTAGTATTGGTGTCCGGGACAGGGGCTACGAGCAGTACTTC.

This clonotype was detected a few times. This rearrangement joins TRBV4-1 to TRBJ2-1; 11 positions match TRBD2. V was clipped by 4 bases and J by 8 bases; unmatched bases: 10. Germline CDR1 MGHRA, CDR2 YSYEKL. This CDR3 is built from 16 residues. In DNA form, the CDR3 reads TGCGCCAGCAGCCTCGTTAGCGGGAGGGCCGCGGATGAGCAGTTCTTC. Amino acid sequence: CASSLVSGRAADEQFF.

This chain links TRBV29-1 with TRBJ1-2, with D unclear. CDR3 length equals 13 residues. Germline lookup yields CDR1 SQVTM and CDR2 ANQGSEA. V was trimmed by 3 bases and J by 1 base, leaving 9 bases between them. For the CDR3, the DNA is TGCAGCGTTGACCACAGATTTAACTATGGCTACACCTTC. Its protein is CSVDHRFNYGYTF.

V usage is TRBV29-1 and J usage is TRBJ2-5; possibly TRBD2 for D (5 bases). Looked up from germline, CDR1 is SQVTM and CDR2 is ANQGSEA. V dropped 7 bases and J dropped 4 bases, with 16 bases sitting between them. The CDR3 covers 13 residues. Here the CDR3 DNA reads TGCAGCGCCACGAAGACCCGGGGAGAGACCCAGTACTTC. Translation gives CSATKTRGETQYF. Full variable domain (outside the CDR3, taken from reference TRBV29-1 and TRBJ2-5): SAVISQKPSRDICQRGTSLTIQCQVDSQVTMMFWYRQQPGQSLTLIATANQGSEATYESGFVIDKFPISRPNLTFSTLTVSNMSPEDSSIYLCSATKTRGETQYFGPGTRLLVL.

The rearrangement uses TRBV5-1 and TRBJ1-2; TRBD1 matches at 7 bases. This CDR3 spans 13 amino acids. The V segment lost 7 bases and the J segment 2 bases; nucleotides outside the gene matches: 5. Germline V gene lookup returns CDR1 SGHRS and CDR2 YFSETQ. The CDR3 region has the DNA TGCGCCAGCGGTGAAGGGGGCAACTATGGCTACACCTTC. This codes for CASGEGGNYGYTF.

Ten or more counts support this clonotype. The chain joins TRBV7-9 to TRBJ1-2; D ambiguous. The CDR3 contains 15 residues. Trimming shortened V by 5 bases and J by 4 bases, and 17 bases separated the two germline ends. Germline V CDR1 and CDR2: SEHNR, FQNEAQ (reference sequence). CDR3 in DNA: TGTGCCAGCAGCCCTTCCCCCCGCTGGGGCTATGGCTACACCTTC. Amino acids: CASSPSPRWGYGYTF.

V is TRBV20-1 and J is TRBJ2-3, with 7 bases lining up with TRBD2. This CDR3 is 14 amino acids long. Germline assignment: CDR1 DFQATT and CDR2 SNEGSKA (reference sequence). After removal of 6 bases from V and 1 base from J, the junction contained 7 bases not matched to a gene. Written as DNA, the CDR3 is TGCAGTGCCACAAGCGGGACCCGCACAGATACGCAGTATTTT. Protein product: CSATSGTRTDTQYF.